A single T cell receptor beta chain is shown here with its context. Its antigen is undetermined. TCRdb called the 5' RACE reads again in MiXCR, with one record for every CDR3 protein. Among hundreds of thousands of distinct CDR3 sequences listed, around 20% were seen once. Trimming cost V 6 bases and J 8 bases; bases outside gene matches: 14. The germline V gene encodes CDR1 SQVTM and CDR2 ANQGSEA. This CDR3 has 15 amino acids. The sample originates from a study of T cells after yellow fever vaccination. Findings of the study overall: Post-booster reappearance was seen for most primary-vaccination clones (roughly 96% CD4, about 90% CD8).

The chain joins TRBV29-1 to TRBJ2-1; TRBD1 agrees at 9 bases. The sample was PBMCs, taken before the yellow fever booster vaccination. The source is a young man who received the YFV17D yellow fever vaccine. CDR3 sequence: CSVENRDRALDEQFF. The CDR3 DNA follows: TGCAGCGTGGAAAACCGGGACAGGGCTTTGGATGAGCAGTTCTTC.